The rows below give T cell receptor beta chains drawn from one sample of a study of blood T cell repertoires in COVID-19. Profiled with immunoSEQ multiplex PCR; TCRdb holds only in-frame clones, not every one. There are about 300,000 clones in the sample; 70% to 90% occur only once, and 1.6% lies in the top ten. Sequenced input: peripheral blood. Receptors were obtained from a woman between 25 and 40 years old with COVID-19, enrolled during active disease. The CDR3 runs from the conserved cysteine through the conserved F or W. The D gene is left open where the match is weak.

CDR3 protein: CASSLSSGGGYTF
J gene: TRBJ1-2
D gene: TRBD1
V gene: TRBV27

CDR3 protein: CATSRAGTTRRGSYEQYF
J gene: TRBJ2-7
D gene: TRBD2
V gene: TRBV15

CDR3 protein: CASWDRTNEKLFF
J gene: TRBJ1-4
D gene: TRBD1
V gene: TRBV7-2

CDR3 protein: CASRRVGETQYF
J gene: TRBJ2-5
D gene: NA
V gene: TRBV2

CDR3 protein: CASSAGTGSYNEQFF
J gene: TRBJ2-1
D gene: TRBD1
V gene: TRBV18

CDR3 protein: CASSQGERDTQYF
J gene: TRBJ2-3
D gene: NA
V gene: TRBV4-3

CDR3 protein: CAWGENQPQHF
J gene: TRBJ1-5
D gene: NA
V gene: TRBV30

CDR3 protein: CASSLDRDTYNEQFF
J gene: TRBJ2-1
D gene: NA
V gene: TRBV5-4

CDR3 protein: CASSPGWDRNEKLFF
J gene: TRBJ1-4
D gene: TRBD1
V gene: TRBV18

CDR3 protein: CASSPSVGNTIYF
J gene: TRBJ1-3
D gene: NA
V gene: TRBV28

CDR3 protein: CASSPMDRGSRETQYF
J gene: TRBJ2-5
D gene: TRBD1
V gene: TRBV19

CDR3 protein: CASSRATGGVYGYTF
J gene: TRBJ1-2
D gene: TRBD1
V gene: TRBV7-8

CDR3 protein: CASSVGAGREAFF
J gene: TRBJ1-1
D gene: NA
V gene: TRBV9

CDR3 protein: CASSFLTGPNTGELFF
J gene: TRBJ2-2
D gene: NA
V gene: TRBV5-1

CDR3 protein: CASTDRGLLSEAFF
J gene: TRBJ1-1
D gene: TRBD1
V gene: TRBV2

CDR3 protein: CASSVDGAPYNEQFF
J gene: TRBJ2-1
D gene: NA
V gene: TRBV9

CDR3 protein: CATSESGFNTGELFF
J gene: TRBJ2-2
D gene: NA
V gene: TRBV24-1

CDR3 protein: CSASLGQGSEKLFF
J gene: TRBJ1-4
D gene: NA
V gene: TRBV20-1

CDR3 protein: CSVGNPGDSGANVLTF
J gene: TRBJ2-6
D gene: NA
V gene: TRBV29-1

CDR3 protein: CASSPGLTRDTQYF
J gene: TRBJ2-3
D gene: NA
V gene: TRBV3-1/TRBV3-2

CDR3 protein: CASTNNDRGYMNTEAFF
J gene: TRBJ1-1
D gene: TRBD1
V gene: TRBV19

CDR3 protein: CASSLPTGNNSPLHF
J gene: TRBJ1-6
D gene: NA
V gene: TRBV4-2

CDR3 protein: CASKGQGFSPLHF
J gene: TRBJ1-6
D gene: TRBD1
V gene: TRBV2

CDR3 protein: CASSVGGGPDSYEQYF
J gene: TRBJ2-7
D gene: NA
V gene: TRBV9

CDR3 protein: CAWSKTGTGGVGELFF
J gene: TRBJ2-2
D gene: TRBD1
V gene: TRBV30

CDR3 protein: CASNLLAGAEYQETQYF
J gene: TRBJ2-5
D gene: TRBD2
V gene: TRBV5-4